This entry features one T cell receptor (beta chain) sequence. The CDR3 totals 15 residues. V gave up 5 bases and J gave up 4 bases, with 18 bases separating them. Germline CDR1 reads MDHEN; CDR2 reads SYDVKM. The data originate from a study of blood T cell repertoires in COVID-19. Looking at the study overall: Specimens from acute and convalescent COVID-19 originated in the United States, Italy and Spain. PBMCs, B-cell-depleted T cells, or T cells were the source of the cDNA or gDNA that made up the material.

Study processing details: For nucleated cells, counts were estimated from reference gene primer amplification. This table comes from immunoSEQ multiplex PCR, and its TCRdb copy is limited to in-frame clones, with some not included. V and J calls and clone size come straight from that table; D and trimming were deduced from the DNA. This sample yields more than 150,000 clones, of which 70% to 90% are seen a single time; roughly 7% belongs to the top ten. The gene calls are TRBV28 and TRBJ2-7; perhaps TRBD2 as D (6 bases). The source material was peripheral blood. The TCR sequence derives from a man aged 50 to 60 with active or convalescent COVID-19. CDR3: CASSPNVVGGYEQYF. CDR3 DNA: TGTGCCAGCAGTCCCAATGTTGTGGGAGGTTACGAGCAGTACTTC.